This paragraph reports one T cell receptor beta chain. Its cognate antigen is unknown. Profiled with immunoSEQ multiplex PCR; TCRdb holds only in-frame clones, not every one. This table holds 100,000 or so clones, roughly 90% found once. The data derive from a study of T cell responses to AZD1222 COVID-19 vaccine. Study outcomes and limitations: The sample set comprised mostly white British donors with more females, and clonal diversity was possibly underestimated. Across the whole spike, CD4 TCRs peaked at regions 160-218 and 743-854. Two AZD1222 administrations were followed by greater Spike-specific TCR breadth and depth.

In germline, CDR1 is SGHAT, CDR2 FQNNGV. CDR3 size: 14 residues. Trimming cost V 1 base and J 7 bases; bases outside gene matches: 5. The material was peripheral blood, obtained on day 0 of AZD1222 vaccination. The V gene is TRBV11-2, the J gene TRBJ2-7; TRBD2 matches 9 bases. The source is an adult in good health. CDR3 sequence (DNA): TGTGCCAGCAGCTTAGTAGCGGGAGCGGGGGAGCAGTACTTC. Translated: CASSLVAGAGEQYF. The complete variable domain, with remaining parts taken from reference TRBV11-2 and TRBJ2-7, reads EAGVAQSPRYKIIEKRQSVAFWCNPISGHATLYWYQQILGQGPKLLIQFQNNGVVDDSQLPKDRFSAERLKGVDSTLKIQPAKLEDSAVYLCASSLVAGAGEQYFGPGTRLTVT.